This TCR beta chain derives from a study of cytomegalovirus exposure and HLA in healthy donors. Study-level points and caveats: Later, an analysis found that TCR clusters from the first cohort tended to co-occur in the roughly 110 validation repertoires.

The repertoire was sequenced with immunoSEQ multiplex PCR; TCRdb's copy has only in-frame clones and lacks some. The data contain some 150,000 clones, 70% to 90% of them singletons. Details on this clone: Its target is not known. Other DNA sequences of this sample code for an identical CDR3.

Trimming removed 4 bases at V and 8 bases at J, with 17 bases between. The CDR3 length is 13 residues. Germline V lookup: CDR1 GTSNPN, CDR2 SVGIG (reference sequence). Material: PBMCs. This sequence joins TRBV30 and TRBJ1-2; the D gene is possibly TRBD1 (5 bases). The TCR was taken from a woman under 30 in good health and CMV-seropositive. This CDR3 reads CAWKLAGLGGYTF. The CDR3 coding sequence is TGTGCCTGGAAGCTGGCAGGGTTGGGCGGCTACACCTTC.